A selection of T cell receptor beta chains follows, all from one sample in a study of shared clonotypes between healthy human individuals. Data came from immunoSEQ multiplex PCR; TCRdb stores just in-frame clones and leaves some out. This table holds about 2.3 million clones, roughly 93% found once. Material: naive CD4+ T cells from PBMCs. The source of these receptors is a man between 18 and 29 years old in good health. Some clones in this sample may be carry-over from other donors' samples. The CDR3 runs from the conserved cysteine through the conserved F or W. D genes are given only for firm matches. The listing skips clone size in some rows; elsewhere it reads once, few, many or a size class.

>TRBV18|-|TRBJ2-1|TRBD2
TGTGCCAGCTCACCGAGACTAGCGGGAGCTCCCAATGAGCAGTTCTTC
CASSPRLAGAPNEQFF
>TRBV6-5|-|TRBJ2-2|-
TGTGCCAGCAAGGGAAACACCGGGGAGCTGTTTTTT
CASKGNTGELFF
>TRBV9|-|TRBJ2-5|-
TGTGCCAGCAGCGTAGCGGCGGCTATAGGGCAAGAGACCCAGTACTTC
CASSVAAAIGQETQYF
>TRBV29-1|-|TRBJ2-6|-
TGCAGCGTCCAAGGGGGTGCAGCTGGGGCCAACGTCCTGACTTTC
CSVQGGAAGANVLTF
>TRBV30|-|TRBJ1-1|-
TGTGCCTGGAGTGCCAGCCGGAACACTGAAGCTTTCTTT
CAWSASRNTEAFF
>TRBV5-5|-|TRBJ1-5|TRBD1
TGTGCCAGCAGCTTGGTGGGGACAGGGGCCCTTCCCCAGCATTTT
CASSLVGTGALPQHF
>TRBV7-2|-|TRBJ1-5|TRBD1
TGTGCCAGCAGCCAAACAGGGGCCGGCAATCAGCCCCAGCATTTT
CASSQTGAGNQPQHF
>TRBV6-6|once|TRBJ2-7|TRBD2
TGTGCCAGTAGCGGGCCGGAGCAGTACTTC
CASSGPEQYF
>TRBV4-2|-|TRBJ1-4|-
TGTGCCAGCAGCCCTATTATATCCGGGACATTTAATGAAAAACTGTTTTTT
CASSPIISGTFNEKLFF
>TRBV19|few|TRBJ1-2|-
TGTGCCAGTAGTATCGGACAGTTCTATGGCTACACCTTC
CASSIGQFYGYTF
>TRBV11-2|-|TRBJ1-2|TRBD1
TGTGCCAGCACCTTATACAGGGGAGGGGATGGCTACACCTTC
CASTLYRGGDGYTF
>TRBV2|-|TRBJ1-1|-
TGTGCCAGCACTCCGGACAGAGACAACACTGAAGCTTTCTTT
CASTPDRDNTEAFF
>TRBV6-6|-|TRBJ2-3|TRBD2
TGTGCCAGCAGTTACCGGGGACTATCAGATACGCAGTATTTT
CASSYRGLSDTQYF
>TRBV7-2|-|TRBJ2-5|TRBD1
TGTGCCAGCAGCTTGGCAGGGGGCCACGGGGAGACCCAGTACTTC
CASSLAGGHGETQYF
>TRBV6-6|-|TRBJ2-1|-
TGTGCCGTGGTCACCGGGTGGAATGAGCAGTTCTTC
CAVVTGWNEQFF
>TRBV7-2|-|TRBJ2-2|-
TGTGCCAGCAGCTTCGAGGGAACCGGGGAGCTGTTTTTT
CASSFEGTGELFF
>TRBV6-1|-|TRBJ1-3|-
TGTGCCAGCACGCGGGGGTTTGGAAACACCATATATTTT
CASTRGFGNTIYF
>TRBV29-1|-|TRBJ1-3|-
TGCAGCGCTACTGGCGGGGGGCCCGGAAACACCATATATTTT
CSATGGGPGNTIYF
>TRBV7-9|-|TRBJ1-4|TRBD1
TGTGCCAGCACCCCCGGACAGGGGCTACAAAAACTGTTTTTT
CASTPGQGLQKLFF
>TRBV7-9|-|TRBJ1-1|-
TGTGCCAGCAGCTTACCAGGATTGGGGACTGAAGCTTTCTTT
CASSLPGLGTEAFF
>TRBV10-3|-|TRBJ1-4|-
TGTGCCACTCGGACGGGAGACAATGAAAAACTGTTTTTT
CATRTGDNEKLFF
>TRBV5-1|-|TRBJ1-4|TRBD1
TGCGCCAGCAGCCTGGCCCGGACAGGAAATGAAAAACTGTTTTTT
CASSLARTGNEKLFF
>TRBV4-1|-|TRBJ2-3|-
TGCGCCAGCAGCCAACCAACGAGGGTAGCGGCCCAAGCACGTGCGCAGTATTTT
CASSQPTRVAAQARAQYF
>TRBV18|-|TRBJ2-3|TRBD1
TGTGCCAGCTCACCCGGACAGGGGGCCACAGATACGCAGTATTTT
CASSPGQGATDTQYF
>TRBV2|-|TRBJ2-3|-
TGTGCCAGCAGTGTGGTCACAGATACGCAGTATTTT
CASSVVTDTQYF
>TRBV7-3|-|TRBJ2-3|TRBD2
TGTGCCAGCAGCTCGGACACTAGCGGGAGGCCAGATACGCAGTATTTT
CASSSDTSGRPDTQYF
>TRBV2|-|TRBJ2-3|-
TGTGCCAGCAGTGAAGCGCTTGGACAGTTTACACAGTATTTT
CASSEALGQFTQYF
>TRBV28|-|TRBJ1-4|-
TGTGCCAGCAGTTCCCAAGGGGCCGAGGGGTGGGGAGAAAAACTGTTTTTT
CASSSQGAEGWGEKLFF
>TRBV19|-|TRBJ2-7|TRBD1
TGTGCCAGTAGTATAATGGGGACAGCCTCCTACGAGCAGTACTTC
CASSIMGTASYEQYF
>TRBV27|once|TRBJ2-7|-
TGTGCCAGCAGTTTTAGTACAGGATCGGGGCAGTACTTC
CASSFSTGSGQYF
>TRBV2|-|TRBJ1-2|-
TGTGCCAGCAGTGATGGGATCTATGGCTACACCTTC
CASSDGIYGYTF
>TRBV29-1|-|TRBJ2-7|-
TGCAGCGTTGCGGTCGGACTAGAGCAGTACTTC
CSVAVGLEQYF
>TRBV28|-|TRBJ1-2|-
TGTGCCAGCAGTTTCAAGCGCTGGGACTATGGCTACACCTTC
CASSFKRWDYGYTF
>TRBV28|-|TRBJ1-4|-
TGTGCCAGCAGTTTAAGGCAGGGACGGGAAAAACTGTTTTTT
CASSLRQGREKLFF
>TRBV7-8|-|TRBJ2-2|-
TGTGCCAGCAGCTTAGCTCGGACCGCGAACACCGGGGAGCTGTTTTTT
CASSLARTANTGELFF
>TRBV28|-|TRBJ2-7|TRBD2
TGTGCCAGCAGCTGGACTAGCGGGAGGCTCGAGAACTCCTACGAGCAGTACTTC
CASSWTSGRLENSYEQYF
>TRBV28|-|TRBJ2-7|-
TGTGCCAGCAGTTCCTCTCGGGAGTTGGGCGAGCAGTACTTC
CASSSSRELGEQYF
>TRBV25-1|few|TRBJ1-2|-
TGTGCCAGCAGTGACAGTTACTATGGCTACACCTTC
CASSDSYYGYTF
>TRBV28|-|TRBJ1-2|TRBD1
TGTGCCAGCAGCACCCCAGGACAGGGAAACTATGGCTACACCTTC
CASSTPGQGNYGYTF
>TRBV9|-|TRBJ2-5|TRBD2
TGTGCCAGCAGCGCCTTGGGCGGGAGCGGACAAGAGACCCAGTACTTC
CASSALGGSGQETQYF
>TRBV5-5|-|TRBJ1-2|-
TGTGCCAGCAGCTTGGTAGTGGTTCAGAGCTATGGCTACACCTTC
CASSLVVVQSYGYTF
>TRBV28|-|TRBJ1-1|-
TGTGCCAGCACCAAGGGCCGAGCTTTCTTT
CASTKGRAFF
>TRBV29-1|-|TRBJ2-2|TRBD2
TGCAGCGTTACTACGGGGGGCACCGGGGAGCTGTTTTTT
CSVTTGGTGELFF
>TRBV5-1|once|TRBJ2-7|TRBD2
TGCGCCAGCAGCTCGCCGGGACTAGCGGGAGGGATTGGTTACGAGCAGTACTTC
CASSSPGLAGGIGYEQYF
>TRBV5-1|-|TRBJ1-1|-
TGCGCCAGCAGCTTAGCAGCCGGGGCCTTTGAAGCTTTCTTT
CASSLAAGAFEAFF
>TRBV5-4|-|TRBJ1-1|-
TGTGCCAGCAGCGGTGTTTCTGCGCCCTTCGAAGCTTTCTTT
CASSGVSAPFEAFF
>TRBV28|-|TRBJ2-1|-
TGTGCCACCAAGGCGAATGAGCAGTTCTTC
CATKANEQFF
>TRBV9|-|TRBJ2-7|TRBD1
TGTGCCAGCAGCGCCGGACAGGGATGGTACGAGCAGTACTTC
CASSAGQGWYEQYF
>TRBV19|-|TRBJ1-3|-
TGTGCCAGTAGTAACGCGGTCTCTGGAAACACCATATATTTT
CASSNAVSGNTIYF
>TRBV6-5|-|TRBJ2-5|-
TGTGCCAGCAGTTACTCGTTAGGGATACAAGAGACCCAGTACTTC
CASSYSLGIQETQYF
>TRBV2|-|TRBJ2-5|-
TGTGCCAGCAGTGAAGTCGGGGGGCGTAGTGAGACCCAGTACTTC
CASSEVGGRSETQYF
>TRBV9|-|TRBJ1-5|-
TGTGCCAGCAGCGTAGGTACAGGGAATGGTCAGCCCCAGCATTTT
CASSVGTGNGQPQHF
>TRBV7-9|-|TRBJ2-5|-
TGTGCCAGCAGCGAAGACAGGAACCAAGAGACCCAGTACTTC
CASSEDRNQETQYF
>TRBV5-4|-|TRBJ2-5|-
TGTGCCAGCAGCTTGGGCTTGAGGGGGGAGACCCAGTACTTC
CASSLGLRGETQYF